The 13 T cell receptor beta chains reported below all come from one sample, sequenced in a study of cytomegalovirus exposure and HLA in healthy donors. Clones were sequenced by immunoSEQ multiplex PCR, and TCRdb holds only the in-frame ones, with some missing. This table holds about 360,000 clones, roughly 90% found once. The sequencing input was PBMCs. These receptors were taken from a woman aged 18 to 35 in good health and CMV-seronegative.

This clone was seen a few times. J is TRBJ2-3 and V is TRBV30; D is perhaps TRBD2 (6 bases). Germline CDR1 is GTSNPN and CDR2 is SVGIG (reference sequence). CDR3 size: 14 residues. Between the trimmed V and J ends, which lost 4 bases and 4 bases, there was a span of 15 bases. CDR3 nucleotide sequence: TGTGCCTGGAACCTGGGGGGTGGGGCAGATACGCAGTATTTT. This translates into CAWNLGGGADTQYF.

J is TRBJ2-2 and V is TRBV7-9; weak D call: TRBD1 (6 bases). V was cut by 5 bases and J by 0 bases, with 13 bases left in between. Germline CDR1 and CDR2: SEHNR and FQNEAQ (reference sequence). The CDR3 runs to 16 residues. In nucleotides, the CDR3 is TGTGCCAGCAGCCGTGACAGGCGAACGAACACCGGGGAGCTGTTTTTT. It yields the protein CASSRDRRTNTGELFF. The full variable domain, with the rest looked up from reference TRBV7-9 and TRBJ2-2, is DTGVSQNPRHKITKRGQNVTFRCDPISEHNRLYWYRQTLGQGPEFLTYFQNEAQLEKSRLLSDRFSAERPKGSFSTLEIQRTEQGDSAMYLCASSRDRRTNTGELFFGEGSRLTVL.

The chain has TRBV29-1 and TRBJ2-7, with 8 positions matching TRBD1. Germline-derived CDR1 and CDR2 are SQVTM and ANQGSEA. The CDR3 runs to 13 residues. With V trimmed by 7 bases and J by 3 bases, 8 bases remained unmatched. CDR3 sequence (DNA): TGCAGCGCCAAGGGGGGACAGGTCTACGAGCAGTACTTC. It is translated as CSAKGGQVYEQYF.

This clone was observed a few times. The chain carries TRBV6-5 and TRBJ1-1, with 7 bases aligning to TRBD1. CDR3 length: 13 amino acids. Germline CDR1 and CDR2: MNHEY and SVGAGI. Trimming removed 6 bases from V and 0 bases from J; junction bases left unmatched: 1. The CDR3 nucleotides read TGTGCCAGCAGCACAGGGGTGAACACTGAAGCTTTCTTT. Translation: CASSTGVNTEAFF.

The chain employs TRBV28 and TRBJ1-2, with a weak D call TRBD1 (5 bases). Looked up from germline, CDR1 is MDHEN and CDR2 is SYDVKM. V dropped 4 bases and J dropped 5 bases, with 8 bases sitting between them. This CDR3 is built from 12 residues. The CDR3 DNA sequence: TGTGCCAGCAGTTCCGGGGGATATGGCTACACCTTC. Translating it yields CASSSGGYGYTF.

The gene calls are TRBV5-1 and TRBJ1-1; TRBD1 matches at 7 bases. The V gene end was trimmed by 0 bases and the J gene end by 5 bases; junction bases not matched to a gene: 7. Germline lookup yields CDR1 SGHRS and CDR2 YFSETQ. The CDR3 length is 15 residues. CDR3 sequence (DNA): TGCGCCAGCAGCTTGGCTACAGGGGTGAGAACTGAAGCTTTCTTT. Protein: CASSLATGVRTEAFF.

This sequence joins TRBV6-1 and TRBJ1-1; 12 bases map to TRBD1. The length of the CDR3 is 15 residues. Germline V lookup: CDR1 MNHNS, CDR2 SASEGT. With 0 bases clipped from V and 4 bases from J, the junction kept 0 bases outside the gene matches. This chain's CDR3 is CASSEAGQGATEAFF. In DNA, the CDR3 is TGTGCCAGCAGTGAAGCGGGACAGGGGGCCACTGAAGCTTTCTTT.

This clone has just one count. The rearrangement links TRBV28 to TRBJ2-7; D not certain. The V gene's germline CDR1 is MDHEN and CDR2 SYDVKM. The germline V and J ends were trimmed by 6 bases and 0 bases, with 9 bases remaining between them. This CDR3 is 13 amino acids long. Written as DNA, the CDR3 is TGTGCCAGCAGCCCACAGAGCTCCTACGAGCAGTACTTC. Encoded protein: CASSPQSSYEQYF.

The chain has TRBV4-1 and TRBJ2-1; 11 bases line up with TRBD2. Trimming removed 6 bases from V and 6 bases from J; junction bases left unmatched: 7. Germline CDR1 reads MGHRA; CDR2 reads YSYEKL. The CDR3 loop spans 15 amino acids. DNA for the CDR3: TGCGCCAGCAGACTTATAGCGGGAGGGCCCAATGAGCAGTTCTTC. Its translation: CASRLIAGGPNEQFF.

This chain links TRBV5-4 with TRBJ2-5; 10 positions match TRBD2. Germline CDR1 reads SGHNT; CDR2 reads YYREEE (reference sequence). The CDR3 has 14 residues. Losses at the gene ends were 1 base for V and 3 bases for J; bases not matched to a gene: 0. In DNA form, the CDR3 reads TGTGCCAGCAGCTTGACTAGCGGGAAAGAGACCCAGTACTTC. Protein: CASSLTSGKETQYF.

The chain recombines TRBV28 with TRBJ1-2; D gene ambiguous. The ends were cut back, 5 bases at V and 8 bases at J, with 15 bases in the middle. This CDR3 has 13 residues. Germline lookup yields CDR1 MDHEN and CDR2 SYDVKM. CDR3 sequence (DNA): TGTGCCAGCAGTCCCACGGACTCCTCCGGCTACACCTTC. Translation gives CASSPTDSSGYTF.

This chain uses TRBV2 with TRBJ1-1; weak D call: TRBD1 (6 bases). The CDR3 is made up of 15 amino acids. The ends were cut back, 4 bases at V and 0 bases at J, with 12 bases in the middle. CDR1 is SNHLY and CDR2 is FYNNEI in the germline V gene. DNA of the CDR3: TGTGCCAGCAGTGGTCCCGACAGGATGAACACTGAAGCTTTCTTT. Its translation is CASSGPDRMNTEAFF.

This sequence joins TRBV6-6 and TRBJ2-5; weak D call: TRBD1 (5 bases). The CDR3 totals 13 residues. The germline V gene has CDR1 MNHNY and CDR2 SVGAGI (reference sequence). V lost 2 bases to trimming and J lost 1 base, with 5 bases between them. The DNA of the CDR3 is TGTGCCAGCAGTTACGACAGCCAAGAGACCCAGTACTTC. Amino acids: CASSYDSQETQYF.